The 26 T cell receptor beta chains presented below share a single source sample, sequenced in a study of CXCR3-negative and CXCR3-positive naive CD8 T cells. Carrying UMI labels, the TRB cDNA libraries were prepared through 5' RACE. TCRdb re-analyzed the 5' RACE reads; it lists each CDR3 protein once, without DNA. The sample totals about 23,000 distinct CDR3 sequences; its top ten clones hold roughly 20%. What was sequenced was memory CD8+ T cells from blood. Every receptor here comes from a human donor in good health. Some clones in this sample may be carry-over from other donors' samples.

This chain uses TRBV9 with TRBJ2-7; the D call of TRBD2 rests on TCRdb alone, since no DNA is present to check it. The CDR3 covers 13 residues. Germline CDR1 SGDLS, CDR2 YYNGEE. CDR3 sequence reads: CASASGLSYEQYF.

The chain recombines TRBV7-3 with TRBJ1-3; TCRdb returns TRBD1, unconfirmable since there is no DNA. The CDR3 contains 13 residues. The germline V gene has CDR1 SGHTA and CDR2 FQGTGA. The CDR3 sequence is CASRATGGNTIYF.

V is TRBV4-3 and J is TRBJ1-3; TCRdb gives TRBD1 as the D gene, but with no DNA this cannot be confirmed. The CDR3 has 16 amino acids. CDR1 and CDR2 from the germline V gene are LGHNA and YSLEER. The CDR3 loop reads CASSQDFRGPGNTIYF.

The gene calls are TRBV27 and TRBJ2-1; checking the TCRdb D call of TRBD2 is not possible without DNA. CDR1 is MNHEY, CDR2 SMNVEV, per germline (reference sequence). The CDR3 is 15 residues long. The CDR3: CASSPGLAGYNEQFF.

The chain employs TRBV7-9 and TRBJ2-5; with no DNA, the TCRdb D assignment of TRBD2 cannot be verified. CDR3 size: 15 residues. Germline V gene sequence: CDR1 SEHNR, CDR2 FQNEAQ (reference sequence). The CDR3 sequence: CASSLGARFGETQYF.

This chain links TRBV9 with TRBJ2-3. Germline V lookup: CDR1 SGDLS, CDR2 YYNGEE. CDR3 length equals 12 residues. The CDR3 loop reads CASSVGTDTQYF.

The V call is TRBV6-2 or TRBV6-3, the J call TRBJ1-5; no DNA is available, so the TRBD1 call from TCRdb remains unchecked. This CDR3 is 14 amino acids long. In germline, CDR1 is MNHEY, CDR2 SVGEGT. CDR3 sequence reads: CASSYGRDNQPQHF.

The chain uses TRBV13 and TRBJ2-7; without DNA, the TCRdb call of TRBD1 cannot be checked. The CDR3 sequence is 15 residues long. Germline values: CDR1 PRHDT, CDR2 FYEKMQ (reference sequence). This CDR3 is CASSFSSGGLYEQYF.

The genes are TRBV6-2 or TRBV6-3 and TRBJ1-1; the D gene TCRdb calls, TRBD1, cannot be checked with no DNA. Germline assignment: CDR1 MNHEY and CDR2 SVGEGT. The CDR3 is made up of 16 amino acids. CDR3: CASSYSETGGGYEAFF.

J is TRBJ2-1 and V is TRBV29-1; without DNA, the TCRdb call of TRBD1 cannot be checked. The germline CDR1 and CDR2 sequences are SQVTM and ANQGSEA. This CDR3 has 19 residues. The CDR3 sequence: CSVEDYLVEPGSDYNEQFF.

The V gene is TRBV7-2, the J gene TRBJ2-1; checking the TCRdb D call of TRBD2 is not possible without DNA. Germline V gene sequence: CDR1 SGHTA, CDR2 FQGNSA. There are 17 residues in the CDR3. CDR3: CASSDASGGFSYNEQFF.

The chain is built from TRBV24-1 and TRBJ1-6; absent DNA, TCRdb's TRBD1 call cannot be checked. Germline CDR1 and CDR2: KGHDR and SFDVKD. This CDR3 is 16 amino acids long. The CDR3 reads CATSEDNQGDNSPLHF.

The V and J genes are TRBV4-2 and TRBJ2-1; TCRdb returns TRBD2, unconfirmable since there is no DNA. CDR3 length: 18 residues. Germline V lookup: CDR1 LGHNA, CDR2 YNFKEQ. The CDR3 spells CASSQDPTQRGGLNEQFF.

The chain couples TRBV3-2 to TRBJ2-7. TRBV3-2 is given as a pseudogene. The CDR3 length is 16 residues. The CDR3 here is CASSQDLVQSSYEQYF.

The CDR3 here is CASSATGGRETQYF. The chain combines TRBV7-9 with TRBJ2-5; the TCRdb call, TRBD1, lacks DNA for checking. CDR3 length: 14 residues. The germline V gene has CDR1 SEHNR and CDR2 FQNEAQ (reference sequence).

The CDR3 protein is CASSFSTEAFF. V gene TRBV5-4 combines with J gene TRBJ1-1. Germline CDR1 and CDR2: SGHNT and YYREEE (reference sequence). The CDR3 covers 11 residues.

The chain couples TRBV4-1 to TRBJ1-1; with no DNA, the TCRdb D assignment of TRBD1 cannot be verified. The CDR3 is made up of 14 amino acids. Germline V gene sequence: CDR1 MGHRA, CDR2 YSYEKL. The CDR3 here is CASSPSTGATEAFF.

The J gene is TRBJ1-6, the V gene TRBV4-1; with no DNA, the TCRdb D assignment of TRBD1 cannot be verified. CDR3 length equals 12 residues. CDR1 MGHRA and CDR2 YSYEKL come from the germline V gene. Here the CDR3 reads CASSQRGHPLHF.

This rearrangement joins TRBV29-1 to TRBJ2-7; without DNA, the TCRdb call of TRBD1 cannot be checked. The CDR3 covers 14 residues. Germline assignment: CDR1 SQVTM and CDR2 ANQGSEA. The CDR3 loop reads CSVEREDRGYEQYF.

This rearrangement joins TRBV29-1 to TRBJ2-7. Germline lookup yields CDR1 SQVTM and CDR2 ANQGSEA. The CDR3 spans 13 residues. CDR3: CSVEESASYEQYF.

The chain combines TRBV5-6 with TRBJ2-5. The CDR3 loop spans 13 amino acids. Germline V lookup: CDR1 SGHDT, CDR2 YYEEEE. CDR3: CASSLDNKETQYF. Full variable domain (missing parts from reference TRBV5-6 and TRBJ2-5): DAGVTQSPTHLIKTRGQQVTLRCSPKSGHDTVSWYQQALGQGPQFIFQYYEEEERQRGNFPDRFSGHQFPNYSSELNVNALLLGDSALYLCASSLDNKETQYFGPGTRLLVL.

V and J are TRBV20-1 and TRBJ1-2. CDR1 is DFQATT and CDR2 is SNEGSKA in the germline V gene (reference sequence). This CDR3 contains 16 residues. The CDR3 spells CSASEGTPDSGYGYTF.

This rearrangement joins TRBV20-1 to TRBJ2-1; no DNA is available, so the TRBD1 call from TCRdb remains unchecked. The CDR3 length is 14 residues. The germline V gene has CDR1 DFQATT and CDR2 SNEGSKA (reference sequence). The chain's CDR3 is CSAIPDRGLNEQFF.

The chain couples TRBV7-3 to TRBJ2-7; TCRdb lists TRBD1, though no DNA is available to test this call. Germline lookup yields CDR1 SGHTA and CDR2 FQGTGA. CDR3 length: 14 amino acids. The chain's CDR3 is CASSPGGSPYEQYF.

The V gene is TRBV27, the J gene TRBJ2-5; TCRdb proposes TRBD1, but this gene call is untestable without DNA. CDR3 length: 14 amino acids. Germline lookup yields CDR1 MNHEY and CDR2 SMNVEV (reference sequence). The chain's CDR3 is CASRRWTAQETQYF.

The chain joins TRBV30 to TRBJ1-1; TCRdb returns TRBD1, unconfirmable since there is no DNA. The germline CDR1 and CDR2 sequences are GTSNPN and SVGIG (reference sequence). The length of the CDR3 is 16 residues. The CDR3 loop reads CAWSLTGQAGNTEAFF.